The present TCR beta chain was sequenced within a study of cytomegalovirus exposure and HLA in healthy donors. Findings and limits, study-wide: A later analysis reported that several of the most significant clusters appeared to be linked to common viral pathogens, among them Epstein-Barr virus.

The PCR was carried out with 60 Vbeta primers and 13 Jbeta primers. TCRdb's copy holds only in-frame clones and misses some; the assay was immunoSEQ multiplex PCR. The table lists around 150,000 clones, around 80% of them singletons. From germline, CDR1 is ENHRY and CDR2 SYGVKD. This CDR3 contains 17 residues. Trimming removed 2 bases at V and 2 bases at J, with 18 bases between. This clone was detected only once. The target antigen is unknown. V is TRBV10-3 and J is TRBJ1-1; D is uncertain. The receptor comes from a male donor in good health and CMV-seropositive. The specimen sequenced was PBMCs. CDR3 amino acids: CAISEQSIVGLNTEAFF. The CDR3 DNA follows: TGTGCCATCAGTGAGCAGTCAATCGTAGGACTAAACACTGAAGCTTTCTTT.